A selection of T cell receptor beta chains follows, all from one sample in a study of T cell changes during pregnancy in multiple sclerosis. The method was immunoSEQ multiplex PCR; TCRdb's version includes in-frame clones alone and lacks a portion of them. The sample consists of under 110,000 clones, approximately 90% of them appearing once. The sequenced sample was peripheral blood, obtained after pregnancy. Receptor source: a female donor with multiple sclerosis, enrolled in a pregnancy study. Each CDR3 is given with its conserved first and last residue. D genes are given only for firm matches. The listing skips clone size in some rows; elsewhere it reads once, few, many or a size class.

.	TRBV2	.	TRBJ2-5	13	CASSPIYGETQYF	TGTGCCAGCAGTCCTATCTACGGGGAGACCCAGTACTTC
.	TRBV19	.	TRBJ2-1	15	CASSMGGQPYNEQFF	TGTGCCAGTAGTATGGGGGGACAGCCCTACAATGAGCAGTTCTTC
.	TRBV5-1	TRBD1	TRBJ1-2	16	CASSLPWTGPNYGYTF	TGCGCCAGCAGCTTGCCCTGGACAGGACCTAACTATGGCTACACCTTC
.	TRBV27	.	TRBJ1-5	14	CASSSGYSNQPQHF	TGTGCCAGCAGTTCCGGGTATAGCAATCAGCCCCAGCATTTT
.	TRBV10-3	TRBD1	TRBJ1-2	15	CAISDGEGGASGYTF	TGTGCCATCAGTGACGGGGAAGGGGGCGCGTCTGGCTACACCTTC
.	TRBV4-1	.	TRBJ1-1	13	CASSQDGGTEAFF	TGCGCCAGCAGCCAAGATGGGGGGACTGAAGCTTTCTTT
once	TRBV9	TRBD2	TRBJ2-7	14	CASSGTSGSYEQYF	TGTGCCAGCAGCGGAACTAGCGGCTCCTACGAGCAGTACTTC
.	TRBV18	.	TRBJ2-5	15	CASSRSGGSQETQYF	TGTGCCAGCTCACGCTCAGGGGGGTCCCAAGAGACCCAGTACTTC
.	TRBV6-1	TRBD2	TRBJ2-7	14	CASSMGTSGYEQYF	TGTGCCAGCAGTATGGGGACTAGCGGGTACGAGCAGTACTTC
once	TRBV29-1	TRBD1	TRBJ2-3	13	CSVDRDPVDTQYF	TGCAGCGTGGACAGGGACCCTGTAGATACGCAGTATTTT
.	TRBV2	.	TRBJ1-2	11	CASRAPYGYTF	TGTGCCAGCAGAGCTCCCTATGGCTACACCTTC
few	TRBV10-3	.	TRBJ2-7	12	CAIGGPRAEQYF	TGTGCCATTGGAGGGCCTAGAGCCGAGCAGTACTTC
.	TRBV25-1	.	TRBJ1-2	14	CASSPREGRYGYTF	TGTGCCAGCAGCCCCAGGGAGGGACGGTATGGCTACACCTTC